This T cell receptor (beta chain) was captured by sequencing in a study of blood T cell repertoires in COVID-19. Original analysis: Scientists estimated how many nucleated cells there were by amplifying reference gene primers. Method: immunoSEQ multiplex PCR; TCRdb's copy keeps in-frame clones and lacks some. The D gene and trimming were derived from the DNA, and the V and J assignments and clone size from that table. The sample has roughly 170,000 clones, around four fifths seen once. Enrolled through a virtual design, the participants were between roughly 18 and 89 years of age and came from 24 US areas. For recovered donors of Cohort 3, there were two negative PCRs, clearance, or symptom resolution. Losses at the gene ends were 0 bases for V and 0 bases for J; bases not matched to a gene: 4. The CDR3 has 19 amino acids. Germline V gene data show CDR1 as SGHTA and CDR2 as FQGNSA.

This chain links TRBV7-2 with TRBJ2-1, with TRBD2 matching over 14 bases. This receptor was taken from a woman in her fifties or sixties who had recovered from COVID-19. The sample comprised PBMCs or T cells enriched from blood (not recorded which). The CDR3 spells CASSLAGTSGSASYNEQFF. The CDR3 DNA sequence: TGTGCCAGCAGCTTAGCGGGGACTAGCGGGAGCGCCTCCTACAATGAGCAGTTCTTC.